This T cell receptor (beta chain) was sequenced during a study of cytomegalovirus exposure and HLA in healthy donors. Findings and limits, study-wide: A later analysis found common viral pathogens apparently linked to several of the most significant clusters. Trimming of TCR beta V- and J-genes showed a link, identified in a later analysis, to a missense DCLRE1C variant.

PCR involved 60 Vbeta and 13 Jbeta primers. Assay used: immunoSEQ multiplex PCR; TCRdb lists only in-frame clones, some missing. The sample contains about 50,000 clones, 60% to 85% of which appear only once. V was cut by 0 bases and J by 3 bases, with 13 bases left in between. The V gene's germline CDR1 is MNHEY and CDR2 SMNVEV (reference sequence). The CDR3 spans 16 residues. A remark on this clone: Its cognate antigen is unknown.

The sequence was obtained from a man aged 25-45 years in good health and CMV-seropositive. The rearrangement joins TRBV27 to TRBJ2-3, with D perhaps TRBD1 (5 bases). Sequencing used PBMCs. The CDR3, as DNA: TGTGCCAGCAGTTTATCTTCAGGGCTTGGGACAGATACGCAGTATTTT. Translating gives CASSLSSGLGTDTQYF.